This paragraph reports one TCR beta chain. This clone came up a few times. Its antigen is not yet known. No base-level quality is on record; no much larger clone is a single base apart. Per the germline V gene, MGHRA is the CDR1 and YSYEKL is the CDR2. V is pared back by 0 bases and J by 9 bases, with 17 bases lying between the germline termini. The CDR3 covers 15 residues, taking in both the cysteine and the phenylalanine. CDR3 DNA only is kept here, 45 bases in frame from base 1. These data come from a study of cytomegalovirus exposure and HLA in healthy donors (dated by TCRdb to about 2017). Study-wide context: In an earlier analysis of about 560 of the donors, 276 Gb of sequence data and 117 million unique TCR beta sequences from about 179 million T cells were reported. In an earlier analysis of 550 to 700 of the donors, high-throughput TCR beta sequencing was used to judge whether each TCR beta V gene segment behaved as functional or pseudogenic. Because of strong linkage in the cohort, a few DR-DQ haplotypes were treated as single units for association and clustering. Among the roughly 400 genotyped donors, more than 70% belonged to the genetic ancestry cluster associated with self-reported Caucasian donors. The later analysis used no new phenotypic data to find candidate immune exposures, relying instead on TCR beta sequences and their occurrence across donors. Donor age, sex, ethnicity and CMV serostatus were collected together with the repertoire data. HLA typing included class I and class II loci at four-digit resolution. All discovery cohort repertoires had been generated using a single sequencing platform. The study used immunosequencing to profile the T cell repertoires of approximately 650 subjects and linked those repertoires to cytomegalovirus serostatus. Among about 370 genotyped donors of the cohort, an average of roughly 230,000 unique TCR beta nucleotide sequences was sequenced per donor, of which about 18% were non-productive. In addition to the first cohort of roughly 670 subjects, a separate validation cohort of over 90 different subjects was used. The study was designed to test whether signatures of past pathogen exposure could be identified by cataloging public T cell receptors. To study patterns of TCR occurrence, a later analysis re-analyzed previously published TCR beta repertoires from 500 to 850 donors and added high-resolution HLA genotyping. To predict cytomegalovirus infection status, the study brought together high-throughput TCR immunosequencing, statistical association of individual TCRs with disease status, and machine learning. Typing coverage varied by locus: roughly 629-630 donors for A, B, C, DRB1 and DQB1; 522 for DQA1; around 570 for DPA1; 450 to 480 for DPB1. Genome-wide SNP genotypes for about 65% of the 666 donors were used in a later genetic analysis, which treated that subset as a discovery cohort. Roughly 310 gigabases of sequencing data and approximately 84 million unique TCR sequences were included in an early release covering around 650 HLA-typed donors.

Receptor libraries were prepared by the immunoSEQ multiplex PCR assay. A mixture of 60 forward primers for TCR Vbeta segments and 13 reverse primers for TCR Jbeta segments was used in the multiplex PCR. The CDR3 region of rearranged TCR beta genes was amplified from genomic DNA with a multiplex PCR assay. The amplified TCR beta libraries were sequenced on the Illumina HiSeq System as 87-base-pair reads. Per the original workflow: In a later analysis, some 80 million unique TCR beta chains were counted across the approximately 620 repertoires, and around 10 million of these chains were shared by at least two donors. A nearest-neighbor algorithm error-corrected the raw reads and collapsed the reads into unique sequences, merging closely related sequences to remove PCR and sequencing errors. Alignment of CDR3 sequences to IMGT reference sequences was used to assign V, D and J gene segments. For a sequence to be retained, a match of at least six nucleotides to both a V gene segment and a J gene segment was required. Rearrangements were called productive when the CDR3 lacked stop codons and stayed in frame with V and J; all others were non-productive. Following IMGT convention, CDR3 was defined as the stretch from the second conserved V-encoded cysteine up to the conserved J-encoded phenylalanine. The earlier analysis of some 550 of the donors excluded any sequence lacking an unambiguous match to a single V gene segment. An earlier analysis of 587 of the donors classified V segments as functional when productive rearrangements were above 56.7% and as segregating when the standard deviation between donors was above 5%. A statistical classification framework was built to diagnose cytomegalovirus status from the catalog of TCR beta chain sequences. In a later analysis, V and J genes were assigned by comparing TCR nucleotide sequences against IMGT/GENE-DB human TR gene sequences. Using the TCRdist pipeline, a later analysis assigned CDR3 sequences along with most-parsimonious VDJ recombination scenarios. In a later analysis, every TCR beta chain was defined by the combination of its CDR3 amino acid sequence and its V-gene family, and reads without a unique V-gene family were dropped. As a way to deal with suspected cross-contamination and a sequencing artifact, a later analysis dropped approximately 590 nucleotide sequences that were highly shared and had low generation probability. In a later analysis, a clonal expansion index was calculated for each public chain from normalized within-repertoire ranks of inferred template counts. Generation probabilities in a later analysis came from a VDJ recombination model fitted to out-of-frame rearrangements, and those results were checked against IGoR. Hypergeometric tests were used in a later analysis to score TCR-TCR, TCR-HLA and TCR-CMV co-occurrence, with a repertoire-size bias correction applied to the TCR pairs. In a later analysis, false discovery rates were estimated by permuting HLA or CMV assignments 20 times. A later analysis grouped co-occurring TCRs with DBSCAN, adding TCRdist sequence similarity when clustering within HLA-allele-positive subsets. Repertoires with fewer than 30,000 or more than 120,000 public chains, plus five repertoires with anomalous nucleotide sharing, were excluded from co-occurrence clustering. Held by TCRdb, this immuneACCESS table contains in-frame sequences only and omits some clones. Under half of the omission traces to an unresolved V gene where checked; the cause of the rest is unknown. The V and J calls and clone size are taken from that table; D and trimming were inferred from the DNA. The sample table records roughly 130,000 clones; roughly three fifths of these occur just once. Around 1.8% of the sample goes to the ten largest clones.

In total, roughly 710 healthy bone marrow donors made up the cohort. At the time of sampling, every cohort member was nominally healthy, though immune exposures that went unrecorded were likely present. The donor was CMV seronegative and was included in the group of a few hundred seronegative cohort members. A peripheral blood sample was collected from each donor, and TCR beta sequencing was performed on peripheral blood mononuclear cells. The Qiagen DNeasy Blood Extraction Kit was used to extract genomic DNA from the blood cell samples. Study-wide findings and limitations: Because some donors lacked HLA typing at each locus, the association tests relied only on the typed subset. Several of the top co-occurrence clusters appeared to be linked to parvovirus B19, influenza, CMV and Epstein-Barr virus, according to a later analysis. A later analysis found that TCR association rates varied across HLA loci, with DRB1 alleles showing the most associated TCRs and HLA-C alleles the fewest. V-gene and J-gene trimming of TCR beta chains was associated with a missense DCLRE1C variant in a later genetic analysis, and the association was replicated in an independent cohort. In vitro tests confirmed that a few of the cytomegalovirus-associated TCR beta chains recognize cytomegalovirus antigens. Strong co-occurrence of HLA alleles, especially DR and DQ, made assigning TCR associations to individual alleles difficult. Most TCR sequences were seen in very few donors, while some public TCRs were found in many individuals. Compared with the approximately 600-donor mean, donors in an Asian-associated ancestry cluster had fewer N-insertions in productive TCRs, according to a later genetic analysis. Correlated functional status among segregating V segments might reflect linkage disequilibrium, but an unknown experimental factor could not be ruled out. Seventeen rarely observed V segments, including chromosome 9 orphons, were excluded from the earlier analysis of approximately 600 of the donors because counts were too low. A later analysis found that most CMV-associated TCR beta chains appeared HLA-restricted, with HLA associations seemingly driven largely by CMV exposure. It was suggested by the authors that the approach could potentially be generalized to other disease states and immunological phenotypes. The study listed approximately 150 TCR beta chains as associated with cytomegalovirus. In this cohort, only TCR beta chains were sequenced, and detectable features were limited by the absence of alpha or paired-chain data. A group of highly shared sequence variants was considered likely to be a technical artifact of the sequencing pipeline. A later analysis associated 16,951 TCR beta sequences with specific HLA alleles at a false discovery rate of 0.05. Immune exposure information for the cohort was limited to CMV serostatus. The classifier was reported to diagnose cytomegalovirus status with high specificity and sensitivity in both the original cohort and the validation cohort. In a later analysis, HLA-associated TCR beta chains were found to be more clonally expanded and to have lower generation probabilities than equally common non-associated chains. In an earlier analysis of fewer than 750 of the donors, most TCR beta V segments were observed in productive rearrangements about 87% or about 30% of the time, broadly matching IMGT annotations. Presence/absence analyses assumed roughly uniform sequencing depth across donors, an assumption that may not hold. The 87-base-pair reads could not distinguish some IMGT-functional V segments, including TRBV6-2 and TRBV6-3, so those segments were excluded. A further reported finding was that TCR beta sequences accurately predicted the HLA-A and HLA-B alleles for most subjects in the first cohort.

The receptor chain draws on TRBV4-1 and TRBJ1-1; no D segment can be confidently identified. Sequencing was carried out using PBMCs. The receptor's source is a male donor in good health and CMV-seronegative. The DNA reads as follows: TGCGCCAGCAGCCAAGATCAACAGTCCTTCCGGCAAGCTTTCTTT. Its amino acids are CASSQDQQSFRQAFF.